The T cell receptor (beta chain) under discussion was sequenced for a study of blood T cell repertoires in COVID-19. How the authors handled the data: Estimated nucleated cell counts came from reference gene primer amplification. Sequencing was performed with immunoSEQ multiplex PCR; in TCRdb, only in-frame clones are kept and a portion is missing. The DNA gave D and trimming, while V, J and clone size come from that table. The table shows about 92,000 clones, with roughly 87% occurring only once. The CDR3 extends over 15 amino acids. Looked up from germline, CDR1 is SNHLY and CDR2 is FYNNEI. With 6 bases clipped from V and 9 bases from J, the junction kept 12 bases outside the gene matches.

Sequencing was done on a sample of peripheral blood. This receptor was identified in a woman aged 55-70 years with COVID-19, enrolled during active disease. V is TRBV2 and J is TRBJ2-1, with 9 nucleotides matching TRBD2. In DNA form, the CDR3 reads TGTGCCAGCAGGGGGGGACTAGCAAGAAAAGTTGAGCAGTTCTTC. This codes for CASRGGLARKVEQFF.